This TCR beta chain was captured in a study of T-cell reconstitution after alpha-beta-depleted transplantation in children. This clonotype was picked up a small number of times. Its antigen is unidentified. Findings of the study overall: Reportedly, roughly two months post-transplant, alpha-beta T cells arose from several hundred expanded graft clones. T-cell counts and diversity were attributed mostly to newly produced T cells one year after transplant.

Unique molecular identifiers were incorporated when the TCRbeta library was constructed. TCRdb re-called the PCR reads with MiXCR, one entry per CDR3 protein. The sample contains about 580,000 distinct CDR3 sequences, about 21% of which appear only once. In germline, CDR1 is DFQATT, CDR2 SNEGSKA (reference sequence). V trimming: 6 bases; J trimming: 2 bases; junction bases outside the gene matches: 9. There are 14 residues in the CDR3. V and J are TRBV20-1 and TRBJ2-7, with TRBD1 matching 8 bases. This material consisted of PBMCs, mostly from graft donor cells, taken 360 days after TCRalphabeta/CD19-depleted stem cell transplant. This TCR was recovered from a boy under two years old who had a stem cell transplant for acute myeloid leukemia, so the T cells may come from the graft donor. Written as DNA, the CDR3 is TGCAGTGCGGGGACCGGGACAGGACCCTACGAGCAGTACGTC. Its translation: CSAGTGTGPYEQYV.